One and the same sample provided the 3 T cell receptor beta chains below, sequenced in a study of T cell responses to AZD1222 COVID-19 vaccine. Repertoires were generated with immunoSEQ multiplex PCR, while TCRdb's copy carries only in-frame clones and drops some. In the table there are 100,000 to 150,000 clones, over 90% of which are singletons. The sequences come from peripheral blood, collected on day 0 of AZD1222 vaccination. The receptors come from an adult in good health.

The chain joins TRBV7-2 to TRBJ2-3; D ambiguous. The CDR3 has 16 residues. V lost 1 base and J 2 bases, leaving 13 bases between the germline ends. Germline CDR1 and CDR2: SGHTA and FQGNSA. The CDR3, as DNA: TGTGCCAGCAGCTTAGGAAGGGTGGACCCCACAGATACGCAGTATTTT. Protein sequence: CASSLGRVDPTDTQYF.

This chain joins TRBV7-3 and TRBJ1-6; 11 nucleotides agree with TRBD1. V shed 4 bases and J 9 bases; nucleotides not matched to a gene: 2. Germline CDR1 and CDR2: SGHTA and FQGTGA. This CDR3 contains 14 residues. In nucleotides, the CDR3 is TGTGCCAGCAGCTCCGGGACAGGGGGTTCACCCCTCCACTTT. Translated, it gives CASSSGTGGSPLHF. The full variable domain, in which reference TRBV7-3 and TRBJ1-6 provide the parts outside the CDR3, is GAGVSQTPSNKVTEKGKYVELRCDPISGHTALYWYRQSLGQGPEFLIYFQGTGAADDSGLPNDRFFAVRPEGSVSTLKIQRTERGDSAVYLCASSSGTGGSPLHFGNGTRLTVT.

The chain couples TRBV5-4 to TRBJ2-7, with TRBD1 matching over 7 bases. V was clipped by 0 bases and J by 0 bases; unmatched bases: 9. The CDR3 covers 17 residues. Germline loops: CDR1 SGHNT, CDR2 YYREEE (reference sequence). The CDR3 here is CASSLGQGTRSSYEQYF. The CDR3 DNA reads TGTGCCAGCAGCTTGGGACAGGGTACGAGGAGCTCCTACGAGCAGTACTTC.